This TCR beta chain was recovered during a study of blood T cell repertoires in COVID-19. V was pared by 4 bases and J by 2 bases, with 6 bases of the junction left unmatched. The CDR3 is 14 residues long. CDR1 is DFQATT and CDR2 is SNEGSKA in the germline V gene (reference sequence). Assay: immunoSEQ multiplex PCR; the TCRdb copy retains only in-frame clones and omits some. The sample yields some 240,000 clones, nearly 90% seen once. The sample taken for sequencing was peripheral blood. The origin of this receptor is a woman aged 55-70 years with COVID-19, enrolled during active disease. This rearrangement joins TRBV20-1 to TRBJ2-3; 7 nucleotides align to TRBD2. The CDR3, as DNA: TGCAGTGCTATTGACAGCGGGGTCACAGATACGCAGTATTTT. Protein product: CSAIDSGVTDTQYF.